This is a list of T cell receptor beta chains from one sample in a study of OX40 agonist ivuxolimab in advanced cancers. This table comes from immunoSEQ multiplex PCR, and its TCRdb copy is limited to in-frame clones, with some not included. This sample has about 80,000 clones, with around 94% found just once. Sequenced material: CD4+ or CD8+ T cells sorted from blood, taken in a trial of the OX40 agonist ivuxolimab. These receptors were collected from an adult with an advanced solid tumor such as melanoma, head and neck, liver or kidney cancer. CDR3s include the opening cysteine and the closing phenylalanine or tryptophan. D genes are given only for firm matches. The listing skips clone size in some rows; elsewhere it reads once, few, many or a size class.

NA	TRBV6-6	TRBJ1-5	NA	14	TGTGCCAGCTCGACGGACAGCCCGAATCAGCCCCAGCATTTT	CASSTDSPNQPQHF
once	TRBV14	TRBJ2-5	TRBD2	14	TGTGCCAGCAGCCAAGTAGCGGGAGGAGAGACCCAGTACTTC	CASSQVAGGETQYF
many	TRBV28	TRBJ1-2	NA	15	TGTGCCAGCAGTCCAGTACAGGGAGCTAACTATGGCTACACCTTC	CASSPVQGANYGYTF
NA	TRBV4-2	TRBJ1-5	NA	12	TGTGCCAGCAGCTCCGGTGATCAGCCCCAGCATTTT	CASSSGDQPQHF
NA	TRBV5-6	TRBJ2-7	NA	15	TGTGCCAGCCATATCCGAGGAGGGAACCCCTACGAGCAGTACTTC	CASHIRGGNPYEQYF
NA	TRBV2	TRBJ1-2	NA	15	TGTGCCAGCAAGGATTCCACAGGGTGGGACTATGGCTACACCTTC	CASKDSTGWDYGYTF
once	TRBV5-1	TRBJ2-1	NA	21	TGCGCCAGCAGCTCGGGGGACATTTTCTTTGACCCCGGAGGTCTCTACAATGAGCAGTTCTTC	CASSSGDIFFDPGGLYNEQFF
NA	TRBV9	TRBJ2-3	TRBD1	16	TGTGCCAGCAGCCCCCCGGACAGGATTAACACAGATACGCAGTATTTT	CASSPPDRINTDTQYF
NA	TRBV4-1	TRBJ2-5	TRBD2	16	TGCGCCAGCAGCCAAGATTGGGGGGGTAATAGAGAGACCCAGTACTTC	CASSQDWGGNRETQYF
once	TRBV5-6	TRBJ1-1	NA	12	TGTGCCAGCAGCTTTGGGGACACTGAAGCTTTCTTT	CASSFGDTEAFF
NA	TRBV15	TRBJ2-7	NA	14	TGTGCCACCAGCAGAGTTTTCGGCCGAAGCGAGCAGTACTTC	CATSRVFGRSEQYF
NA	TRBV27	TRBJ2-3	NA	13	TGTGCCAGCAGTTTATCAGACGGAGATACGCAGTATTTT	CASSLSDGDTQYF
NA	TRBV4-1	TRBJ2-1	TRBD2	17	TGCGCCAGCAGCCCCCCTGGGGCTAGCGGGTTCCGCCCGGAGCAGTTCTTC	CASSPPGASGFRPEQFF
NA	TRBV30	TRBJ2-1	TRBD2	14	TGTGCCTGGAAAACACGGCGGGAGTTGGGAGAGCAGTTCTTC	CAWKTRRELGEQFF
NA	TRBV10-3	TRBJ2-1	TRBD2	15	TGTGCCATCAGTGTACAGCGGGAGAGGTACAATGAGCAGTTCTTC	CAISVQRERYNEQFF
NA	TRBV7-9	TRBJ2-7	NA	14	TGTGCCAGCAGCTTGGGACCCCAGCGTGACGAGCAGTACTTC	CASSLGPQRDEQYF
NA	TRBV6-5	TRBJ2-7	NA	13	TGTGCCAGCAGTGACGGACTGACCTACGAGCAGTACTTC	CASSDGLTYEQYF
NA	TRBV4-1	TRBJ1-5	TRBD1	18	TGCGCCAGCAGCCAAGACCAGGTTGGGACAGCTCACGATCAGCCCCAGCATTTT	CASSQDQVGTAHDQPQHF
NA	TRBV5-1	TRBJ2-7	TRBD1	16	TGCGCCAGCAGCTTAACCTCTGACAGGGGGCAATACGAGCAGTACTTC	CASSLTSDRGQYEQYF
NA	TRBV14	TRBJ2-5	NA	14	TGTGCCAGCAGCCAAGGGTCAGGCCAAGAGACCCAGTACTTC	CASSQGSGQETQYF
NA	TRBV5-1	TRBJ2-3	NA	21	TGCGCCAGCAGTCTAAGGGACAGCAATGTAGCGGCCATACCTAGCACAGATACGCAGTATTTT	CASSLRDSNVAAIPSTDTQYF
NA	TRBV13	TRBJ1-2	TRBD1	16	TGTGCCAGCAGTCGGGACAGGGGAAGGTCTAACTATGGCTACACCTTC	CASSRDRGRSNYGYTF
NA	TRBV7-8	TRBJ1-1	TRBD1	14	TGTGCCAGCAGCCCCGAGGGGGCTGGCACTGAAGCTTTCTTT	CASSPEGAGTEAFF
many	TRBV9	TRBJ2-1	NA	15	TGTGCCAGCAGCGTAATTGACGGGATAAACAATGAGCAGTTCTTC	CASSVIDGINNEQFF
NA	TRBV6-5	TRBJ1-5	NA	14	TGTGCCAGCAGTTACGGGGGGTCCAATCAGCCCCAGCATTTT	CASSYGGSNQPQHF
NA	TRBV6-5	TRBJ2-3	NA	14	TGTGCCAGCAGACCCACTAGCAGCACAGATACGCAGTATTTT	CASRPTSSTDTQYF
NA	TRBV4-2	TRBJ2-1	NA	13	TGTGCCAGCAGCCACCGGACAGATCCAGTGCAGTTCTTC	CASSHRTDPVQFF
NA	TRBV6-6	TRBJ2-7	TRBD2	14	TGTGCCAGCACCTTACTAGCGGGAGAGGACGAGCAGTACTTC	CASTLLAGEDEQYF
NA	TRBV15	TRBJ2-5	NA	13	TGTGCCACCAGCAGAGAAATTCAAGAGACCCAGTACTTC	CATSREIQETQYF
NA	TRBV9	TRBJ1-2	NA	14	TGTGCCAGCAGCGTTTCATGGGGCAACTATGGCTACACCTTC	CASSVSWGNYGYTF
NA	TRBV13	TRBJ1-2	NA	14	TGTGCCAGCAGCCCCGGGGAAGATAACTATGGCTACACCTTC	CASSPGEDNYGYTF
NA	TRBV7-6	TRBJ2-7	NA	15	TGTGCCAGCAGCTTAGTCCGGGGGTCGTTCTACGAGCAGTACTTC	CASSLVRGSFYEQYF
NA	TRBV4-3	TRBJ2-2	NA	12	TGCGCCAGCAGCCAAAGGATCGGGGAGCTGTTTTTT	CASSQRIGELFF
NA	TRBV6-1	TRBJ2-1	NA	15	TGTGCCAGCAGTGAACTTCCGAACTCCTACAATGAGCAGTTCTTC	CASSELPNSYNEQFF
once	TRBV10-2	TRBJ2-4	TRBD2	15	TGCGCCAGCAGTGCCCTCTTTATAGCGGGAGGAGAACAGTACTTC	CASSALFIAGGEQYF
few	TRBV9	TRBJ2-1	TRBD2	13	TGTGCCAGCAGCGGGACTAGTAGCAATGAGCAGTTCTTC	CASSGTSSNEQFF
NA	TRBV25-1	TRBJ1-2	NA	14	TGTGCCAGCAGTGAAACCGGGACATCTTATGGCTACACCTTC	CASSETGTSYGYTF
NA	TRBV4-1	TRBJ2-7	TRBD1	15	TGCGCCAGCAGCCCGTCGGGACAGGGCTCCTACGAGCAGTACTTC	CASSPSGQGSYEQYF
NA	TRBV7-2	TRBJ2-3	NA	19	TGTGCCAGCAGCGCACCCCTGCGGCTAGCACAAGGGGACACAGATACGCAGTATTTT	CASSAPLRLAQGDTDTQYF
NA	TRBV9	TRBJ1-1	NA	13	TGTGCCAGCAGCGTAGGGTGGAACACTGAAGCTTTCTTT	CASSVGWNTEAFF
NA	TRBV7-9	TRBJ2-2	TRBD2	16	TGTGCCAGCAGCTCCCCTAGCGGGAGGGCCTCCGGGGAGCTGTTTTTT	CASSSPSGRASGELFF
few	TRBV9	TRBJ2-7	NA	13	TGTGCCAGCAGCGCCGAACCATCCTACGAGCAGTACTTC	CASSAEPSYEQYF
NA	TRBV18	TRBJ1-5	TRBD1	16	TGTGCCAGCTCATCCTGGGACAGGGACAGCAATCAGCCCCAGCATTTT	CASSSWDRDSNQPQHF
NA	TRBV25-1	TRBJ2-7	TRBD1	16	TGTGCCAGCAGTGGGACCTCGACAGGGATAGGTTACGAGCAGTACTTC	CASSGTSTGIGYEQYF
NA	TRBV6-6	TRBJ2-1	TRBD2	16	TGTGCCAGCAGTTACCCGGGACTAGCGGGACACAATGAGCAGTTCTTC	CASSYPGLAGHNEQFF
NA	TRBV30	TRBJ2-3	TRBD1	15	TGTGCCTGGAGGGAGGGACAGGGGGAAGCAGATACGCAGTATTTT	CAWREGQGEADTQYF
NA	TRBV11-3	TRBJ2-1	TRBD2	17	TGTGCCAGCAGCCCAATGCCGACTAGCGGGAGGCGGAATGAGCAGTTCTTC	CASSPMPTSGRRNEQFF
NA	TRBV18	TRBJ1-5	NA	14	TGTGCCAGCTCACCAGGGTTGAGGAATCAGCCCCAGCATTTT	CASSPGLRNQPQHF
NA	TRBV9	TRBJ2-1	NA	12	TGTGCCAGCAGCGAGGTGGGGGTTGAGCAGTTCTTC	CASSEVGVEQFF
NA	TRBV28	TRBJ1-1	NA	14	TGTGCCAGCAGCCCTAGACTCCTGAACACTGAAGCTTTCTTT	CASSPRLLNTEAFF
once	TRBV5-6	TRBJ2-1	NA	14	TGTGCCAGCAGCTTAACCCGACGGAACAATGAGCAGTTCTTC	CASSLTRRNNEQFF